Following are 31 T cell receptor beta chains from one sample sequenced in a study of OX40 agonist ivuxolimab in advanced cancers. Profiled with immunoSEQ multiplex PCR; TCRdb holds only in-frame clones, not every one. The table includes fewer than 85,000 clones, approximately 92% detected once. Sample: CD4+ or CD8+ T cells sorted from blood, taken in a trial of the OX40 agonist ivuxolimab. These receptor sequences come from an adult with an advanced solid tumor such as melanoma, head and neck, liver or kidney cancer.

The chain has TRBV4-1 and TRBJ1-4; D not certain. Germline lookup yields CDR1 MGHRA and CDR2 YSYEKL. The CDR3 spans 18 residues. V was clipped by 3 bases and J by 4 bases, with 21 bases between them. CDR3 sequence reads: CASSQAEPRYVINEKLFF. The DNA of the CDR3 is TGCGCCAGCAGCCAGGCGGAGCCACGATACGTTATTAATGAAAAACTGTTTTTT.

V and J are TRBV29-1 and TRBJ1-1; 8 bases align to TRBD1. Germline V CDR1 and CDR2: SQVTM, ANQGSEA. The ends lost 3 bases at V and 7 bases at J; junction bases unmatched: 4. This CDR3 has 12 residues. The CDR3 nucleotides read TGCAGCGTTGAGACAGGGGTCGTTGAAGCTTTCTTT. The encoded protein is CSVETGVVEAFF.

V is TRBV2 and J is TRBJ2-7, with D perhaps matching TRBD1 (6 bases). Germline values: CDR1 SNHLY, CDR2 FYNNEI. V lost 9 bases and J lost 0, with 12 bases in between. The CDR3 has 13 residues. The CDR3 loop is CARDRDNSYEQYF. In DNA, the CDR3 is TGTGCCAGGGACCGGGACAACTCCTACGAGCAGTACTTC.

Note on this clone: Distinct nucleotide sequences in the sample also encode this CDR3. The chain uses TRBV13 and TRBJ1-3; D uncertain. Trimming shortened V by 5 bases and J by 4 bases, and 3 bases separated the two germline ends. This CDR3 has 11 amino acids. Germline loops: CDR1 PRHDT, CDR2 FYEKMQ (reference sequence). The CDR3 sequence is CASSQGNTIYF. CDR3 bases: TGTGCCAGCAGCCAGGGAAACACCATATATTTT.

CDR3 sequence reads: CASSTTGGRTPLHF. DNA for the CDR3: TGTGCCAGCAGTACTACAGGGGGCCGGACACCCCTCCACTTT. The chain joins TRBV27 to TRBJ1-6, with TRBD1 matching over 9 bases. From germline, CDR1 is MNHEY and CDR2 SMNVEV (reference sequence). The CDR3 is made up of 14 amino acids. V shed 5 bases, J shed 11 bases, and the junction held 7 bases outside the gene matches.

The genes are TRBV7-9 and TRBJ2-5; D is undetermined. CDR1 and CDR2 from the germline V gene are SEHNR and FQNEAQ (reference sequence). V lost 5 bases and J 5 bases, leaving 12 bases between the germline ends. The CDR3 is 13 amino acids. The CDR3 coding sequence is TGTGCCAGCAGCCCCTTCTTCGGGGAGACCCAGTACTTC. It specifies CASSPFFGETQYF.

V usage is TRBV7-8 and J usage is TRBJ2-7, with unresolved D. The CDR3 consists of 10 residues. The V end lost 1 base, the J end lost 6 bases, and 1 base lay between the germline ends. Germline lookup yields CDR1 SGHVS and CDR2 FQNEAQ. For the CDR3, the DNA is TGTGCCAGCAGCTTAGGCGAGCAGTACTTC. The encoded protein is CASSLGEQYF.

This clone was seen only once. The CDR3 nucleotides read TGTGCCAGCAGCGTAGCAGGGAATCAGGTGAGGGACACTGAAGCTTTCTTT. This gives the protein CASSVAGNQVRDTEAFF. The V call is TRBV9, the J call TRBJ1-1, with D perhaps TRBD1 (5 bases). Trimming left V 0 bases short and J 3 bases short, with 18 bases between. This CDR3 spans 17 amino acids. Germline CDR1 SGDLS, CDR2 YYNGEE.

This clone appeared a single time. J is TRBJ2-7 and V is TRBV19, with 8 bases identical to TRBD1. Germline V gene data show CDR1 as LNHDA and CDR2 as SQIVND (reference sequence). J was trimmed by 0 bases and V by 5 bases; bases with no gene match: 6. The CDR3 length is 15 residues. The CDR3 here is CASSPGQGSSYEQYF. CDR3 sequence (DNA): TGTGCCAGTAGTCCAGGACAGGGCAGCTCCTACGAGCAGTACTTC.

V gene TRBV19 combines with J gene TRBJ2-1; D is possibly TRBD1 (6 bases). There are 15 residues in the CDR3. Germline V gene data show CDR1 as LNHDA and CDR2 as SQIVND (reference sequence). The V and J ends lost 4 bases and 5 bases respectively, with 15 bases between them. The CDR3 DNA is TGTGCCAGTAGTAGAACAGGGTTCCGGGACAATGAGCAGTTCTTC. Translating it yields CASSRTGFRDNEQFF.

The J gene is TRBJ2-1, the V gene TRBV4-1; D ambiguous. Deletions cut 1 base from V and 9 bases from J, with 4 bases between. Germline V gene sequence: CDR1 MGHRA, CDR2 YSYEKL. This CDR3 is built from 11 residues. The CDR3 coding sequence is TGCGCCAGCAGCCAAGGTTCTGAGCAGTTCTTC. Its translation is CASSQGSEQFF.

The chain couples TRBV10-3 to TRBJ2-6, with 11 positions matching TRBD1. The CDR3 is made up of 17 amino acids. Germline V lookup: CDR1 ENHRY, CDR2 SYGVKD. V dropped 6 bases and J dropped 2; count of bases not matched to a gene: 6. DNA of the CDR3: TGTGCCATCAGGACAGGACAGGGGGCGACTGGGGCCAACGTCCTGACTTTC. It is translated as CAIRTGQGATGANVLTF.

V is TRBV5-6 and J is TRBJ2-1, with TRBD1 matching 8 bases. Germline V CDR1 and CDR2: SGHDT, YYEEEE. There are 13 residues in the CDR3. Losses at the gene ends were 4 bases for V and 12 bases for J; bases not matched to a gene: 9. The CDR3 DNA follows: TGTGCCAGCAGCCCCCCAAGTGGGACAGGGCAGTTCTTC. Translation gives CASSPPSGTGQFF. Variable domain in full (rest from reference TRBV5-6 and TRBJ2-1): DAGVTQSPTHLIKTRGQQVTLRCSPKSGHDTVSWYQQALGQGPQFIFQYYEEEERQRGNFPDRFSGHQFPNYSSELNVNALLLGDSALYLCASSPPSGTGQFFGPGTRLTVL.

This clone appeared a few times. The chain uses TRBV5-1 and TRBJ2-2; possibly TRBD2 for D (7 bases). Trimming shortened V by 2 bases and J by 3 bases, and 14 bases separated the two germline ends. This CDR3 is built from 16 residues. From germline, CDR1 is SGHRS and CDR2 YFSETQ. DNA for the CDR3: TGCGCCAGCAGCTTTTTTGGGGGGGCCGACACCGGGGAGCTGTTTTTT. Residues: CASSFFGGADTGELFF.

V usage is TRBV9 and J usage is TRBJ2-5; 7 nucleotides line up with TRBD2. The CDR3 length is 16 residues. J lost 0 bases, V lost 3 bases, and 8 bases had no gene match. Germline CDR1 SGDLS, CDR2 YYNGEE. This chain's CDR3 is CASSGRLAANQETQYF. The DNA for the CDR3 is TGTGCCAGCAGCGGACGGCTAGCGGCGAACCAAGAGACCCAGTACTTC. Based on the CDR3 plus reference TRBV9 and TRBJ2-5, the full variable domain is DSGVTQTPKHLITATGQRVTLRCSPRSGDLSVYWYQQSLDQGLQFLIQYYNGEERAKGNILERFSAQQFPDLHSELNLSSLELGDSALYFCASSGRLAANQETQYFGPGTRLLVL.

The genes are TRBV27 and TRBJ1-5; D uncertain. The germline V gene has CDR1 MNHEY and CDR2 SMNVEV (reference sequence). With 4 bases removed from V and 3 bases from J, the gap between germline ends came to 10 bases. The CDR3 runs 14 residues. In DNA, the CDR3 is TGTGCCAGCAGTTATTCAGGACTCAATCAGCCCCAGCATTTT. It specifies CASSYSGLNQPQHF.

V gene TRBV7-6 combines with J gene TRBJ2-7; 7 bases are shared with TRBD2. The CDR3 covers 15 residues. V trimming: 1 base; J trimming: 1 base; junction bases outside the gene matches: 4. Germline V gene lookup returns CDR1 SGHVS and CDR2 FNYEAQ. CDR3 region: CASSLEHGGSYEQYF. In DNA form, the CDR3 reads TGTGCCAGCAGCTTAGAGCACGGGGGGTCCTACGAGCAGTACTTC.

This sequence joins TRBV6-5 and TRBJ1-2; no clear D. CDR1 is MNHEY and CDR2 is SVGAGI in the germline V gene. Trimming removed 5 bases at V and 6 bases at J, with 16 bases between. CDR3 length: 14 amino acids. The CDR3 protein is CASSEGGLSHGYTF. The DNA of the CDR3 is TGTGCCAGCAGTGAGGGAGGACTAAGCCATGGCTACACCTTC.

This clone has just one count. V gene TRBV2 combines with J gene TRBJ2-7; D uncertain. The germline V gene has CDR1 SNHLY and CDR2 FYNNEI. Trimming cost V 1 base and J 4 bases, with 8 bases left between them. The CDR3 spans 13 residues. The CDR3, as DNA: TGTGCCAGCAGTGAAGGGGATACGTACGAGCAGTACTTC. It encodes CASSEGDTYEQYF.

V is TRBV4-2 and J is TRBJ1-1, with D tentatively TRBD1 (5 bases). V gave up 1 base and J gave up 8 bases, with 8 bases separating them. The germline gives CDR1 LGHNA, CDR2 YNFKEQ. This CDR3 has 12 residues. The CDR3 DNA follows: TGTGCCAGCAGCCAAGGCCGGGACGAAGCTTTCTTT. Residues: CASSQGRDEAFF.

V and J are TRBV7-3 and TRBJ1-2; a weak D match, TRBD1 (5 bases). Germline V lookup: CDR1 SGHTA, CDR2 FQGTGA. CDR3 length equals 14 residues. The germline V and J ends were trimmed by 4 bases and 8 bases, with 17 bases remaining between them. CDR3 DNA: TGTGCCAGCAGCTCGACCGGGTCGGGGGACGGCTACACCTTC. It is translated as CASSSTGSGDGYTF.

This clone was picked up one time. The DNA for the CDR3 is TGTGCCAGCAGCTTCGGTTTGGCACAGGGTCCTCGTCACTATGGCTACACCTTC. It is translated as CASSFGLAQGPRHYGYTF. This rearrangement joins TRBV5-6 to TRBJ1-2; perhaps TRBD1 as D (6 bases). Trimming removed 2 bases from V and 3 bases from J, with 23 bases in between. This CDR3 spans 18 amino acids. In germline, CDR1 is SGHDT, CDR2 YYEEEE.

The V call is TRBV9, the J call TRBJ2-3; D unresolved. Deletions cut 1 base from V and 2 bases from J, with 8 bases between. This CDR3 spans 14 amino acids. Germline lookup yields CDR1 SGDLS and CDR2 YYNGEE. In DNA, the CDR3 is TGTGCCAGCAGCGTATGGACGACCACAGATACGCAGTATTTT. Protein product: CASSVWTTTDTQYF.

V usage is TRBV7-9 and J usage is TRBJ2-7, with no clear D. The length of the CDR3 is 14 residues. The ends were cut back, 0 bases at V and 0 bases at J, with 6 bases in the middle. From germline, CDR1 is SEHNR and CDR2 FQNEAQ (reference sequence). The CDR3 loop is CASSLAGNSYEQYF. CDR3 DNA: TGTGCCAGCAGCTTAGCCGGCAACTCCTACGAGCAGTACTTC.

This CDR3 is CASRLWSDYEQYF. DNA of the CDR3: TGTGCCAGCAGGTTGTGGAGCGACTACGAGCAGTACTTC. The chain uses TRBV27 and TRBJ2-7; D gene uncertain. This CDR3 comprises 13 residues. V was pared by 6 bases and J by 3 bases, with 12 bases between. Per germline, CDR1 MNHEY and CDR2 SMNVEV (reference sequence).

V is TRBV15 and J is TRBJ1-5; TRBD1 might be the D (5 bases). Germline CDR1 and CDR2: LNHNV and YYDKDF (reference sequence). V gave up 5 bases and J gave up 1 base, with 9 bases separating them. The CDR3 consists of 14 residues. In nucleotides, the CDR3 is TGTGCCACCAGCCCGACAGACAGCAATCAGCCCCAGCATTTT. Translation: CATSPTDSNQPQHF.

The rearrangement joins TRBV25-1 to TRBJ2-5, with TRBD1 identical over 8 bases. The CDR3 spans 15 residues. Germline values: CDR1 MGHDK, CDR2 SYGVNS. The V and J ends lost 8 bases and 5 bases, in that order; junction bases with no gene match: 13. CDR3 nucleotide sequence: TGTGCCAGCGCCCACAGACAGGGGCTCGGGGAGACCCAGTACTTC. Its translation: CASAHRQGLGETQYF.

Only one count was recorded for this clone. The chain joins TRBV10-1 to TRBJ2-7, with 8 positions matching TRBD1. This CDR3 contains 16 residues. Trimming took 3 bases from V and 2 from J; bases not matched to a gene: 9. Germline-derived CDR1 and CDR2 are WNHNN and SYGVQD (reference sequence). As DNA, the CDR3 is TGCGCCAGCAGTGACCCTAGGACAGGGAAGCCCTACGAGCAGTACTTC. The encoded protein is CASSDPRTGKPYEQYF.

The rearrangement joins TRBV4-1 to TRBJ2-5; a possible D gene is TRBD1 (6 bases). The DNA end lines up better with TRBJ2-7; the J call may be wrong. Per germline, CDR1 MGHRA and CDR2 YSYEKL. This CDR3 is 13 amino acids long. CDR3 protein: CASSQKGEGEQYF. As DNA, the CDR3 is TGCGCCAGCAGCCAAAAGGGGGAAGGCGAGCAGTACTTC.

CDR3 sequence reads: CASRDRDRAGGNQPQHF. For the CDR3, the DNA is TGTGCCAGCAGAGACCGGGACAGGGCCGGCGGCAATCAGCCCCAGCATTTT. The chain couples TRBV7-8 to TRBJ1-5; TRBD1 agrees at 9 bases. The CDR3 has 17 amino acids. Germline loops: CDR1 SGHVS, CDR2 FQNEAQ. V dropped 6 bases and J dropped 2; count of bases not matched to a gene: 11.

The chain carries TRBV4-1 and TRBJ2-5; the match to TRBD2 covers 9 bases. Germline CDR1 is MGHRA and CDR2 is YSYEKL. V shed 0 bases, J shed 1 base, and the junction held 3 bases outside the gene matches. The CDR3 extends over 16 amino acids. The CDR3 DNA sequence: TGCGCCAGCAGCCAAGAATCTAGCGGGGTCCAAGAGACCCAGTACTTC. It yields the protein CASSQESSGVQETQYF.